The rows below give T cell receptor beta chains drawn from one sample of a study of T cells in Graves' hyperthyroidism and ophthalmopathy. A single record per CDR3 protein comes from TCRdb applying MiXCR to the multiplex PCR reads. Of about 210,000 distinct CDR3 sequences detected, roughly a sixth appear once; the ten largest clones hold roughly 50%. Sequencing was done on a sample of blood. These receptors came from a man between 50 and 59 years old with Graves' hyperthyroidism. Each CDR3 is given with its conserved first and last residue. The D gene is left open where the match is weak. A row's size may be missing; if present it is once, few, many or a size class.

clone size,D gene,V gene,J gene,CDR3 protein,CDR3 DNA
many,.,TRBV6-2/TRBV6-3,TRBJ2-7,CASSYPVREQYF,TGTGCCAGCAGTTACCCCGTTCGCGAGCAGTACTTC
.,.,TRBV2,TRBJ1-5,CASTTDSGQPQHF,TGTGCCAGCACTACGGACAGCGGCCAGCCCCAGCATTTT
many,.,TRBV6-2/TRBV6-3,TRBJ2-7,CASSSHYYEQYF,TGTGCCAGCAGTTCACACTACTACGAGCAGTACTTC
few,.,TRBV28,TRBJ2-7,CASSLRGSLGQYF,TGTGCCAGCAGTTTACGGGGGTCCCTAGGGCAGTACTTC
few,.,TRBV19,TRBJ1-1,CASQYGDWTEAFF,TGTGCCAGTCAATACGGGGACTGGACTGAAGCTTTCTTT
many,.,TRBV5-1,TRBJ2-3,CASQEQRTDTQYF,TGCGCCAGCCAAGAACAGCGCACAGATACGCAGTATTTT
many,.,TRBV6-1,TRBJ1-5,CASSGATPGQPQHF,TGTGCCAGCAGTGGGGCGACCCCAGGTCAGCCCCAGCATTTT
many,TRBD1,TRBV6-1,TRBJ1-5,CASIRPGQGTNQPQHF,TGTGCCAGCATCCGTCCGGGACAGGGAACCAACCAGCCCCAGCATTTT
many,.,TRBV7-9,TRBJ1-2,CASSLGEGGGYTF,TGTGCCAGCAGCTTAGGCGAGGGCGGTGGCTACACCTTC
many,TRBD2,TRBV20-1,TRBJ2-7,CSARNSGTDEQYF,TGCAGTGCCCGAAATAGCGGGACGGACGAGCAGTACTTC
many,.,TRBV7-2,TRBJ2-1,CASSLARGSEQFF,TGTGCCAGCAGCTTAGCGCGGGGATCTGAGCAGTTCTTC
few,.,TRBV28,TRBJ2-1,CATQLPTNNEQFF,TGTGCCACCCAACTACCCACTAATAATGAGCAGTTCTTC
many,TRBD2,TRBV12-3/TRBV12-4,TRBJ2-1,CASSFRLAGGTDEQFF,TGTGCCAGCAGTTTTAGACTAGCGGGAGGTACCGATGAGCAGTTCTTC
many,.,TRBV5-1,TRBJ2-7,CASRGRDGKAEQYF,TGCGCCAGCAGGGGCAGGGACGGTAAAGCCGAGCAGTACTTC
few,.,TRBV10-1,TRBJ2-3,CASSEEEYTDTQYF,TGCGCCAGCAGTGAAGAGGAATACACAGATACGCAGTATTTT
many,TRBD1,TRBV5-1,TRBJ1-1,CASSPQGANTEAFF,TGCGCCAGCAGCCCACAGGGGGCCAACACTGAAGCTTTCTTT
.,TRBD2,TRBV5-1,TRBJ2-5,CASSSGGLADQETQYF,TGCGCCAGCAGCTCGGGGGGATTAGCGGACCAAGAGACCCAGTACTTC
.,TRBD1,TRBV19,TRBJ1-2,CASSIETGGTYGYTF,TGTGCCAGTAGTATTGAAACAGGGGGCACCTATGGCTACACCTTC